The TCR beta chain under discussion was sequenced for a study of identical twins. Overall study findings and caveats: For cord blood, abundant beta clonotypes had fewer insertions, unlike memory repertoires, which showed none. These conclusions were based on statistical analysis (cross-sectional, not following the same donors).

Template switching supplied a universal primer site; unique molecular identifiers were carried on the cDNA. Each CDR3 protein is one row after TCRdb ran MiXCR on the 5' RACE reads. This table holds around 530,000 distinct CDR3 sequences, approximately 16% found once. CDR3 length: 17 amino acids. Trimming took 11 bases from V and 0 from J, leaving 25 bases between them. The germline V gene has CDR1 ENHRY and CDR2 SYGVKD. On this clonotype: Its antigen is still unknown.

These data also formed part of another study, on yellow fever vaccine responses in identical twins.

V usage is TRBV10-3 and J usage is TRBJ1-1, with no clear D. The material sequenced was CD4+ T cells sorted from blood. This TCR derives from a woman in her late teens or twenties in good health. This chain's CDR3 is CAAHGNSAMGMNTEAFF. CDR3 DNA sequence: TGTGCCGCTCACGGGAATTCCGCTATGGGCATGAACACTGAAGCTTTCTTT.